The T cell receptor (beta chain) described here comes from a study of T cell clonotyping in hematopoietic cell transplantation. Findings and caveats of the study: CD4 and CD8 repertoire contributions could not be separated without sorting. Recipient TCR diversity dropped after transplant; expanded clonotypes rose from day 30 to 180.

The CDR3 loop spans 12 amino acids. V was trimmed by 1 base and J by 5 bases, leaving 3 bases between them. CDR1 is SEHNR, CDR2 FQNEAQ, per germline (reference sequence). Repertoires were generated with immunoSEQ multiplex PCR, while TCRdb's copy carries only in-frame clones and drops some. The sample holds around 6,000 clones, around 71% seen once. For this clone: Its antigen is still unknown.

The gene calls are TRBV7-9 and TRBJ2-1; no clear D. The material was PBMCs, obtained 180 days after allogeneic stem cell transplant. The TCR originated in a male patient between 45 and 59 years old who had an allogeneic stem cell transplant from an unrelated donor, so the T cells may come from the graft donor. Some clones in this sample may be carry-over from other donors' samples. CDR3 protein: CASSLVDNEQFF. The CDR3 DNA is TGTGCCAGCAGCTTAGTAGACAATGAGCAGTTCTTC. The variable domain in full, with the rest retrieved from reference TRBV7-9 and TRBJ2-1, is DTGVSQNPRHKITKRGQNVTFRCDPISEHNRLYWYRQTLGQGPEFLTYFQNEAQLEKSRLLSDRFSAERPKGSFSTLEIQRTEQGDSAMYLCASSLVDNEQFFGPGTRLTVL.